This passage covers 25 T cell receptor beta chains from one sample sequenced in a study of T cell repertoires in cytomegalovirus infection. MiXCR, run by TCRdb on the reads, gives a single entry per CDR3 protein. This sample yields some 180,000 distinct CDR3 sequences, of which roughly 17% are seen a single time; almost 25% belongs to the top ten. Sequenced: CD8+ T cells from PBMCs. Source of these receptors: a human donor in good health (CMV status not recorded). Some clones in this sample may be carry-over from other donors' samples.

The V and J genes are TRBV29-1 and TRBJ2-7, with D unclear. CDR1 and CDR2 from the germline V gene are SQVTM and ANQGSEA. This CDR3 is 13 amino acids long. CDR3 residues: CRDRNVPSYEQYF. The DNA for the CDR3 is TGCAGGGACCGGAACGTGCCCTCCTACGAGCAGTACTTC.

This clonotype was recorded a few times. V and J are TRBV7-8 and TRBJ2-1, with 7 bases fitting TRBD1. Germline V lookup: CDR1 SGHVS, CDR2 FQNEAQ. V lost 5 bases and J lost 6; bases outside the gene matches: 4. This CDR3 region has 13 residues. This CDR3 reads CASSPGQSNEQFF. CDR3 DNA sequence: TGTGCCAGCAGCCCGGGACAGAGCAATGAGCAGTTCTTC.

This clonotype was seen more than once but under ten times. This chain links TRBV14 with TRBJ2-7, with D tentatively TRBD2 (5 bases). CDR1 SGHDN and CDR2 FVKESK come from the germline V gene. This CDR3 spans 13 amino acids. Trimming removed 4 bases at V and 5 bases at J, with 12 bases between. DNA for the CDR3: TGTGCCAGCAGCCCATTCGGGGTCCACGAGCAGTACTTC. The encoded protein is CASSPFGVHEQYF.

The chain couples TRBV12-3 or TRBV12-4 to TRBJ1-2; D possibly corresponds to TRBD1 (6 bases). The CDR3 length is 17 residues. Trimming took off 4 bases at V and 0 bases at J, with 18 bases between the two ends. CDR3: CASSSRPGDSANYGYTF. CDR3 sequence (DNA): TGTGCCAGCAGTTCAAGGCCAGGGGATTCAGCTAACTATGGCTACACCTTC.

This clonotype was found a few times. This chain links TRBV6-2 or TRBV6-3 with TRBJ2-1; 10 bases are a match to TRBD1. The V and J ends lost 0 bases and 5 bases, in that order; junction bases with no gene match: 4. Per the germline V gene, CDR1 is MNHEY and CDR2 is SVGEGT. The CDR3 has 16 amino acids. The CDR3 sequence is CASSYSWTGGNNEQFF. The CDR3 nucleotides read TGTGCCAGCAGTTACTCATGGACAGGGGGTAACAATGAGCAGTTCTTC.

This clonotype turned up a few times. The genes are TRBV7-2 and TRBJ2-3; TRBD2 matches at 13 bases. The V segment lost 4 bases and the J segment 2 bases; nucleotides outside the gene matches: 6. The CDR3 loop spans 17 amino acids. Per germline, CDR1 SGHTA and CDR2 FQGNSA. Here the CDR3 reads CASSSGTSGIFTDTQYF. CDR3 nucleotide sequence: TGTGCCAGCAGCTCCGGGACTAGCGGGATTTTCACAGATACGCAGTATTTT.

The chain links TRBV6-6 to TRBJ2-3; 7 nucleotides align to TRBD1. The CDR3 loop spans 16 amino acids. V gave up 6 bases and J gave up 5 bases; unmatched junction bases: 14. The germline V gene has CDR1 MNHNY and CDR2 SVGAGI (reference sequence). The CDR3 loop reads CASRVRQGRDGDTQYF. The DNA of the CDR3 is TGTGCCAGCAGAGTAAGACAGGGAAGGGATGGAGATACGCAGTATTTT.

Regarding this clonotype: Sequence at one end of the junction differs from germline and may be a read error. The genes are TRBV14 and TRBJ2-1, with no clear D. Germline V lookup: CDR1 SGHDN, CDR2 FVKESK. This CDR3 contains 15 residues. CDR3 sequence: CASSQADWSSNEQFF. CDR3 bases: TGTGCCAGCAGCCAAGCGGATTGGTCCTCCAATGAGCAGTTCTTC.

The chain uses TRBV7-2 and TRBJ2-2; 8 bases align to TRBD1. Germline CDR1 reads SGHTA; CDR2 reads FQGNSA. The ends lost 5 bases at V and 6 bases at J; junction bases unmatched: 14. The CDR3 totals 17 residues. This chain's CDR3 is CASSRTRGRGLSGELFF. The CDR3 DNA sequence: TGTGCCAGCAGCCGGACCAGGGGGCGCGGGTTATCCGGGGAGCTGTTTTTT.

The CDR3 is CASSPYTGGTEAFF. The DNA for the CDR3 is TGTGCCAGCAGCCCATATACAGGGGGCACTGAAGCTTTCTTT. The V and J genes are TRBV7-2 and TRBJ1-1; TRBD1 matches 8 bases. Germline V gives CDR1 SGHTA, CDR2 FQGNSA. Germline trimming cut 5 bases from V and 4 bases from J; bases unmatched to any gene: 6. The CDR3 covers 14 residues.

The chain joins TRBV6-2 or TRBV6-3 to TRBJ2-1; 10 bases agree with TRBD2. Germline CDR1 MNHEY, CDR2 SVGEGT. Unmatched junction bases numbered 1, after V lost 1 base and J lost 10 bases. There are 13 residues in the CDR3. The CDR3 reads CASSYLLAGEQFF. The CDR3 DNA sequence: TGTGCCAGCAGTTACTTACTAGCGGGAGAGCAGTTCTTC.

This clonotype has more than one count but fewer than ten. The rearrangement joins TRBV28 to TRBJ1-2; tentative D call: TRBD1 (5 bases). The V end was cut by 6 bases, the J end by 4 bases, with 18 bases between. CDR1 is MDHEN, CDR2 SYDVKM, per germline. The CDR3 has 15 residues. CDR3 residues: CASRETSGRSYGYTF. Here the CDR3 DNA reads TGTGCCAGCAGAGAAACGTCGGGACGGAGCTATGGCTACACCTTC.

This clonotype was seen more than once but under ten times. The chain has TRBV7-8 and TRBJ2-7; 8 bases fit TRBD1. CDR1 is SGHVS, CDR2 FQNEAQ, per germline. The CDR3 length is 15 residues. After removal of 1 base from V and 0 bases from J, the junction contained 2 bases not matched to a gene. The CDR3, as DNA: TGTGCCAGCAGCTTAGGACAGGGGCACTCCTACGAGCAGTACTTC. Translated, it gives CASSLGQGHSYEQYF. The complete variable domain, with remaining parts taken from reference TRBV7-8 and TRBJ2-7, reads GAGVSQSPRYKVAKRGQDVALRCDPISGHVSLFWYQQALGQGPEFLTYFQNEAQLDKSGLPSDRFFAERPEGSVSTLKIQRTQQEDSAVYLCASSLGQGHSYEQYFGPGTRLTVT.

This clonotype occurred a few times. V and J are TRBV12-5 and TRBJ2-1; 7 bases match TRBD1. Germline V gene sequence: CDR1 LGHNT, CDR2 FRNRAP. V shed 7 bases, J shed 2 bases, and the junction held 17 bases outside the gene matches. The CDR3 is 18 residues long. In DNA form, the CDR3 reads TGTGCTAGTGCCATCGCCCACCAACAGGGGACCCCCTACAATGAGCAGTTCTTC. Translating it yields CASAIAHQQGTPYNEQFF.

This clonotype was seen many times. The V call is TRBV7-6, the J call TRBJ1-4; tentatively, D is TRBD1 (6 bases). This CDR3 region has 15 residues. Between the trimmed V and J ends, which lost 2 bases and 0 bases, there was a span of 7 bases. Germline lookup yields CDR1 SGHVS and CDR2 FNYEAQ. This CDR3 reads CASSLRTATNEKLFF. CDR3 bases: TGTGCCAGCAGCTTAAGGACAGCAACTAATGAAAAACTGTTTTTT.

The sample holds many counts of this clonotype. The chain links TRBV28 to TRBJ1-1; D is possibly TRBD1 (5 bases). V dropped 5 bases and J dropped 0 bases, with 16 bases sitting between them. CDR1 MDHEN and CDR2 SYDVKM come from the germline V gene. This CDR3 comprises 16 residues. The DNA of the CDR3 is TGTGCCAGCAGTATCTATACAGGCGCCATGAACACTGAAGCTTTCTTT. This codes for CASSIYTGAMNTEAFF.

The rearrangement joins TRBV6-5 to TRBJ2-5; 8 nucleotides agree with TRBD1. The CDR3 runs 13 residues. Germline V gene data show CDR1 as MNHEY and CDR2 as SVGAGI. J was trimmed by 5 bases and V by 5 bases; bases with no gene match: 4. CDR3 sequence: CASSRQGRETQYF. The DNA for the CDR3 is TGTGCCAGCAGTCGACAGGGGCGGGAGACCCAGTACTTC.

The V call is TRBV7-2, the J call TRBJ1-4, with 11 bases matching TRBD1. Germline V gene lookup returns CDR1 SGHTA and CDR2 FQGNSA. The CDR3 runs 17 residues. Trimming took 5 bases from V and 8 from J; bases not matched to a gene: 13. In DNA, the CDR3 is TGTGCCAGCAGCCATCCCTCGGACAGGGGGCTTCAGGAAAAACTGTTTTTT. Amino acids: CASSHPSDRGLQEKLFF.

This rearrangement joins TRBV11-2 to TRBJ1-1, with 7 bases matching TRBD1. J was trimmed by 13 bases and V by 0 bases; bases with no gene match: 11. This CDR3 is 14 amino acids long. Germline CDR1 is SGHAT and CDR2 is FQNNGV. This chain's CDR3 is CASSLEDRRRGVFF. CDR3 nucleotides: TGTGCCAGCAGCTTAGAGGACAGGAGGAGGGGAGTTTTCTTT.

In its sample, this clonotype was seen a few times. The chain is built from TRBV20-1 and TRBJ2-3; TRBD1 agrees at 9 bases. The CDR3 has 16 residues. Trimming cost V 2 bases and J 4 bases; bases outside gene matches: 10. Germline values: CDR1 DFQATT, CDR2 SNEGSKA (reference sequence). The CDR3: CSARPLRDRAADTQYF. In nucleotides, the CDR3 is TGCAGTGCTAGACCACTCCGGGACAGGGCGGCAGATACGCAGTATTTT.

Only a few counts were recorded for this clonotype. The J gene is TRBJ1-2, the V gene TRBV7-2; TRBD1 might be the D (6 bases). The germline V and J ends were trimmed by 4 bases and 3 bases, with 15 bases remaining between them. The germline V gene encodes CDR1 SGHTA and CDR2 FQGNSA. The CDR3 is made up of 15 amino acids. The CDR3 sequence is CASSSTGRYDYGYTF. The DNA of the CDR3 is TGTGCCAGCAGCTCTACAGGGCGGTACGACTATGGCTACACCTTC.

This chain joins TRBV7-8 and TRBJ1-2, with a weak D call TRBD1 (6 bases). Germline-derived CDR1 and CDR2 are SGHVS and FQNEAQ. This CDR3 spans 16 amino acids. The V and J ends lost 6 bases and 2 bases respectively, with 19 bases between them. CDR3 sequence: CASSPIPRTVNYGYTF. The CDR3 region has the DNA TGTGCCAGCAGTCCCATCCCCCGGACAGTCAACTATGGCTACACCTTC.

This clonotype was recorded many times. The CDR3 region has the DNA TGTGCCAGCAGCTTAGGGCGGGGACACCGGTACAATGAGCAGTTCTTC. This sequence encodes CASSLGRGHRYNEQFF. The V gene is TRBV7-2, the J gene TRBJ2-1; D is perhaps TRBD1 or TRBD2 (6 bases each). Germline V CDR1 and CDR2: SGHTA, FQGNSA. V shed 1 base and J shed 4 bases, with 14 bases lying between them. The CDR3 length is 16 residues.

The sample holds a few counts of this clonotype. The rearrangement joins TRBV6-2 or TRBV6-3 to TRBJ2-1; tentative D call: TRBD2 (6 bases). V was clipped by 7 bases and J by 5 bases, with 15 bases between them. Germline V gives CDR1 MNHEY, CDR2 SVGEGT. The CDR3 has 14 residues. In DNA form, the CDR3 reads TGTGCCAGCAAGAAGTCCGGGAGAAACAATGAGCAGTTCTTC. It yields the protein CASKKSGRNNEQFF.

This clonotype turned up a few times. CDR3 sequence (DNA): TGTGCCAGCAGTCAAACGACAGGGGGCAGCTACGAGCAGTACTTC. Translating it yields CASSQTTGGSYEQYF. J is TRBJ2-7 and V is TRBV27, with 10 bases that match TRBD1. The V gene end was trimmed by 5 bases and the J gene end by 3 bases; junction bases not matched to a gene: 7. The CDR3 loop spans 15 amino acids. Germline CDR1 MNHEY, CDR2 SMNVEV (reference sequence).